These T cell receptor beta chains were read from a single sample in a study of T cell repertoires in cytomegalovirus infection. MiXCR, run by TCRdb on the reads, gives a single entry per CDR3 protein. This table has hundreds of thousands of distinct CDR3 sequences, roughly 31% appearing once. No antigen has been assigned to these receptors. Source: cultured CD8+ T cells from PBMCs, taken from culture after CMV antigen stimulation. These receptors all stem from a human donor in good health (CMV status not recorded). Some clones in this sample may be carry-over from other donors' samples. The CDR3 runs from the conserved cysteine through the conserved F or W. Each record gives: CDR3 DNA, CDR3 protein, CDR3 length, clone size, J gene, V gene, D gene. D genes are given only for firm matches. Size is omitted from some rows. Given values are once, few, many or a class for expanded clones.

TGCGCCAGCAGTGGGACAGGGAAAGATAATGAGCAGTTCTTC	CASSGTGKDNEQFF	14	few	TRBJ2-1	TRBV10-2	TRBD1
TGTGCCAGCAGTTTTAGCGGGGGGGCTAATGAGCAGTTCTTC	CASSFSGGANEQFF	14	many	TRBJ2-1	TRBV6-5	TRBD2
TGTGCCACCGTCCTCCCGTGGGACAACACCGGGGAGCTGTTTTTT	CATVLPWDNTGELFF	15	-	TRBJ2-2	TRBV28	-
TGCAGCGTGATCCAAGAGACCCAGTACTTC	CSVIQETQYF	10	few	TRBJ2-5	TRBV29-1	-
TGTGCCAGCAGCTTAGCTCTGGCTTCTAACTATGGCTACACCTTC	CASSLALASNYGYTF	15	-	TRBJ1-2	TRBV7-2	-
TGTGCCAGCAGCGGACAGGGGACGGAGTATGGCTACACCTTC	CASSGQGTEYGYTF	14	-	TRBJ1-2	TRBV2	TRBD1
TGTGCCATCAGTGAAAACGGGGGTGTCACTGAAGCTTTCTTT	CAISENGGVTEAFF	14	-	TRBJ1-1	TRBV10-3	-
TGTGCCAGAACAGGGGGCAATAACTATGGCTACACCTTC	CARTGGNNYGYTF	13	few	TRBJ1-2	TRBV2	TRBD1
TGCGCCAGCAGCCCCCTTAGCGGGGGCCCTAACAATGAGCAGTTCTTC	CASSPLSGGPNNEQFF	16	-	TRBJ2-1	TRBV4-1	TRBD2
TGTGCCAGCAGCTTAGATGAGGGTGTAACCGCTGAAGCTTTCTTT	CASSLDEGVTAEAFF	15	few	TRBJ1-1	TRBV7-9	-
TGTGCCAGCAGCTTATCTACAGGGCGCCACGAGCAGTACTTC	CASSLSTGRHEQYF	14	few	TRBJ2-7	TRBV11-1	-
TGTGCCAGCAGTCGCCCGGGGCCCGCGGGAGAGACCCAGTACTTC	CASSRPGPAGETQYF	15	many	TRBJ2-5	TRBV28	-
TGTGCCATCTCAAAACAGGGTAGCAATCAGCCCCAGCATTTT	CAISKQGSNQPQHF	14	-	TRBJ1-5	TRBV12-3/TRBV12-4	-
TGTGCCAGCAGCCCCGGGGTTCGGGCTTTCTTT	CASSPGVRAFF	11	few	TRBJ1-1	TRBV7-2	-
TGTGCCAGCAGCTTTCCTTCTAGCGGGGCGAGGGATACGCAGTATTTT	CASSFPSSGARDTQYF	16	-	TRBJ2-3	TRBV7-2	TRBD2
TGTGCCAGCAGCAACAGAGTCAATGAGCAGTTCTTC	CASSNRVNEQFF	12	-	TRBJ2-1	TRBV9	-
TGTGCCAGCAGCCCCCCCGGGACAGCCCATCAGCCCCAGCATTTT	CASSPPGTAHQPQHF	15	-	TRBJ1-5	TRBV7-9	TRBD1
TGTGCCAGCATGAGGGGGGGCCTCGGCACAGATACGCAGTATTTT	CASMRGGLGTDTQYF	15	few	TRBJ2-3	TRBV12-3/TRBV12-4	-
TGTGCCAGCAGCCGGGGCACAGGGGCCTATGGGGATGAGCAGTTCTTC	CASSRGTGAYGDEQFF	16	few	TRBJ2-1	TRBV5-5	TRBD1
TGTGCCAGCAGTTTGAGTCCCAGCCAGGGGCAGTACTTC	CASSLSPSQGQYF	13	few	TRBJ2-7	TRBV27	-
TGTGCCAGCTCAATAACAGGGTCGGGCGCCCTTGGTTATGGCTACACCTTC	CASSITGSGALGYGYTF	17	-	TRBJ1-2	TRBV18	-
TGTGCCAGCAGCTTAGGACAGAGCTCTGGAAACACCATGTATTTT	CASSLGQSSGNTMYF	15	once	TRBJ1-3	TRBV7-2	-
TGCAGTGCTAGAACAGTGGAAGATCAGCCCCAGCATTTT	CSARTVEDQPQHF	13	-	TRBJ1-5	TRBV20-1	-
TGTGCCAGCAGCCAACAGGGGCAGGGTGAGCAGTTCTTC	CASSQQGQGEQFF	13	many	TRBJ2-1	TRBV6-5	TRBD1
TGTGTCAGCAGCCCTGCCCTCTACGGTGGCTACACCTTC	CVSSPALYGGYTF	13	-	TRBJ1-2	TRBV7-6	-
TGTGTCAGCAGCGGTGGGTTTAGCACAGATACGCAGTATTTT	CVSSGGFSTDTQYF	14	once	TRBJ2-3	TRBV7-4	-
TGTGCCAGTAGTATGTCGAAAATTAAACGACAGGGGGCCTCAGATACGCAGTATTTT	CASSMSKIKRQGASDTQYF	19	-	TRBJ2-3	TRBV19	TRBD1
TGTGCCAGCAGTGAATCGACGGGAGATCGCACAGATACGCAGTATTTT	CASSESTGDRTDTQYF	16	-	TRBJ2-3	TRBV25-1	-
TGTGCCAGCAGCCAAAGGGAAGATGGGGGGTTCCCCCAGGATACGCAGTATTTT	CASSQREDGGFPQDTQYF	18	-	TRBJ2-3	TRBV14	-
TGTGCCAGCACCACGGGTTGGGGCCAGAACTATGGCTACACCTTC	CASTTGWGQNYGYTF	15	few	TRBJ1-2	TRBV12-3/TRBV12-4	-
TGTGCCAGTAGTGACCGGGACCGAGAGACCCAGTACTTC	CASSDRDRETQYF	13	-	TRBJ2-5	TRBV19	-
TGTGCCAGCATCCGGGAGGAGGGCACTGAAGCTTTCTTT	CASIREEGTEAFF	13	few	TRBJ1-1	TRBV12-3/TRBV12-4	-
TGTGCCAGCGTGAGTGGAGGGGGCAGGGCATATTTT	CASVSGGGRAYF	12	-	TRBJ1-5	TRBV25-1	TRBD1
TGCGCCAGCAGCCCCACAGGGCTCCAACCTAGTGGCTACACCTTC	CASSPTGLQPSGYTF	15	-	TRBJ1-2	TRBV4-1	-
TGTGCCAGCAGCCCGCCCGGGACGAGGGGCTACACCTTC	CASSPPGTRGYTF	13	few	TRBJ1-2	TRBV7-6	-
TGTGCCAGTCTTGTGGACACTGAAGCTTTCTTT	CASLVDTEAFF	11	-	TRBJ1-1	TRBV5-4	-
TGTGCCAGCAGGGATAATTCCGGGCTGTCCGACTACGAGCAGTACTTC	CASRDNSGLSDYEQYF	16	few	TRBJ2-7	TRBV2	-
TGTGCCAGCAGTTCTCCGGGGAGGGAGGGAAGCAATCAGCCCCAGCATTTT	CASSSPGREGSNQPQHF	17	-	TRBJ1-5	TRBV27	-
TGTGCCAGCAGTTACGAAAACCCGGGGCTCCAAGAGACCCAGTACTTC	CASSYENPGLQETQYF	16	few	TRBJ2-5	TRBV6-6	-
TGTGCCAGCAGTGAATCATCCCGGGACAGGTCCACAGATACGCAGTATTTT	CASSESSRDRSTDTQYF	17	-	TRBJ2-3	TRBV6-1	TRBD1
TGTGCCAGCTCACCGCTGGACAGAACTAGCACAGATACGCAGTATTTT	CASSPLDRTSTDTQYF	16	-	TRBJ2-3	TRBV18	-
TGTGCCAGCAGCTTAGACCGTGCAGGGCCTGACACTGAAGCTTTCTTT	CASSLDRAGPDTEAFF	16	many	TRBJ1-1	TRBV7-8	-
TGTGCCAGCAGCTTTGCAGGGGGGACCGGGGAGCTGTTTTTT	CASSFAGGTGELFF	14	-	TRBJ2-2	TRBV12-3/TRBV12-4	-
TGTGCCAGCAGTTTGGGACAGGGTAGTTTAGATACGCAGTATTTT	CASSLGQGSLDTQYF	15	-	TRBJ2-3	TRBV27	TRBD1
TGTGCCAGCAGCAAAGGGGGTCGCGGGGGGCAGGATGGCTACACCTTC	CASSKGGRGGQDGYTF	16	few	TRBJ1-2	TRBV7-9	-
TGTGCCAGCAGGGTTGGACAGGGAGGGGATCAGCCCCAGCATTTT	CASRVGQGGDQPQHF	15	-	TRBJ1-5	TRBV2	TRBD1
TGTGCCAGCAGCTTGGCCCCACAAGTGAACTATGGCTACACCTTC	CASSLAPQVNYGYTF	15	-	TRBJ1-2	TRBV5-3	-
TGCGCCAGCAGCCAAGAGATGAGCTCCTATAATTCACCCCTCCACTTT	CASSQEMSSYNSPLHF	16	many	TRBJ1-6	TRBV4-1	-
TGTGCCAGCAGTCTCAGGAGGAGGGGGGGAGAGACCCAGTACTTC	CASSLRRRGGETQYF	15	few	TRBJ2-5	TRBV27	-